A selection of T cell receptor beta chains follows, all from one sample in a study of shared clonotypes between healthy human individuals. Sequencing used immunoSEQ multiplex PCR; TCRdb keeps in-frame clones, though not all of them. Here the sample spans around 100,000 clones, less than 80% being singletons. The sequencing sample was made of memory CD8+ T cells sorted from blood. The receptors were sampled from a woman in her 30s in good health. Each CDR3 is given with its conserved first and last residue. Each record gives: V gene, J gene, D gene, clone size, CDR3 protein, CDR3 DNA. D genes are given only for firm matches. Clone size is given for some rows only: seen once, a few or many times, or a class if the clone is expanded.

V: TRBV5-5; J: TRBJ2-2; D: .; size: .; CDR3: CASSSTGWELFF; DNA: TGTGCCAGCAGCTCCACAGGTTGGGAGCTGTTTTTT
V: TRBV6-5; J: TRBJ2-5; D: .; size: once; CDR3: CASSYVPTGLGTQYF; DNA: TGTGCCAGCAGTTACGTCCCGACAGGCTTGGGGACCCAGTACTTC
V: TRBV5-1; J: TRBJ2-5; D: TRBD2; size: .; CDR3: CASRPTSGQETQYF; DNA: TGCGCCAGCAGACCGACTAGCGGACAAGAGACCCAGTACTTC
V: TRBV5-1; J: TRBJ1-4; D: .; size: .; CDR3: CASSLDDEKLFF; DNA: TGCGCCAGCAGCTTGGATGATGAAAAACTGTTTTTT
V: TRBV2; J: TRBJ2-1; D: TRBD2; size: .; CDR3: CATGTSGPYNEQFF; DNA: TGTGCCACCGGGACTAGCGGACCCTACAATGAGCAGTTCTTC
V: TRBV4-1; J: TRBJ2-1; D: TRBD2; size: .; CDR3: CASSQGLAGGFYEQFF; DNA: TGCGCCAGCAGCCAAGGGTTAGCGGGAGGGTTTTATGAGCAGTTCTTC
V: TRBV11-2; J: TRBJ1-6; D: .; size: few; CDR3: CASSPSPWSLSSYNSPLHF; DNA: TGTGCCAGCAGCCCCTCCCCCTGGTCATTGAGCTCCTATAATTCACCCCTCCACTTT
V: TRBV27; J: TRBJ2-5; D: TRBD1; size: .; CDR3: CASSPLDRVGVETQYF; DNA: TGTGCCAGCAGTCCTCTGGACAGGGTGGGGGTAGAGACCCAGTACTTC
V: TRBV6-5; J: TRBJ2-7; D: TRBD2; size: .; CDR3: CASSYLGGSSYEQYF; DNA: TGTGCCAGCAGTTACCTAGGCGGGAGCTCCTACGAGCAGTACTTC
V: TRBV18; J: TRBJ2-2; D: .; size: .; CDR3: CASSPKMALLLDTGELFF; DNA: TGTGCCAGCTCACCAAAAATGGCCCTCTTGCTTGACACCGGGGAGCTGTTTTTT
V: TRBV6-5; J: TRBJ2-7; D: .; size: few; CDR3: CASSYSGASDEQYF; DNA: TGTGCCAGCAGTTACTCGGGAGCATCGGACGAGCAGTACTTC
V: TRBV6-6; J: TRBJ1-5; D: .; size: few; CDR3: CASSYSRENQPQHF; DNA: TGTGCCAGCAGTTACTCGAGGGAGAATCAGCCCCAGCATTTT
V: TRBV5-5; J: TRBJ1-1; D: .; size: medium-sized; CDR3: CASSLPGGGATEAFF; DNA: TGTGCCAGCAGCTTGCCCGGGGGAGGGGCCACTGAAGCTTTCTTT
V: TRBV5-1; J: TRBJ2-7; D: TRBD1; size: .; CDR3: CASSTAPGQTYEQYF; DNA: TGCGCCAGCAGCACCGCTCCGGGACAGACCTACGAGCAGTACTTC
V: TRBV25-1; J: TRBJ1-3; D: .; size: few; CDR3: CASSDPAGNTIYF; DNA: TGTGCCAGCAGTGACCCCGCAGGAAACACCATATATTTT